A single sample is the source of the 21 T cell receptor beta chains below, sequenced in a study of neurological immune-mediated disorders. TCRdb used MiXCR to reprocess the 5' RACE reads, holding one entry per CDR3 protein. This table holds under 50,000 distinct CDR3 sequences, about an eighth found once. Time point specified: longitudinal time-point 2. The source material was PBMCs. Receptors originate from a male donor with HTLV-1-associated myelopathy (HAM/TSP).

This clonotype was observed at least ten times. CDR3: CASSFVGRGYTF. Here the CDR3 DNA reads TGTGCCAGCAGTTTTGTAGGGCGCGGCTACACCTTC. The V call is TRBV12-3 or TRBV12-4, the J call TRBJ1-2; D not certain. This CDR3 spans 12 amino acids. Trimming took off 3 bases at V and 8 bases at J, with 10 bases between the two ends.

This clonotype showed up just a few times. J is TRBJ1-1 and V is TRBV5-6; D not certain. V dropped 6 bases and J dropped 6 bases, with 12 bases sitting between them. The CDR3 length is 12 residues. Germline assignment: CDR1 SGHDT and CDR2 YYEEEE. CDR3 sequence (DNA): TGTGCCAGCACCTTCCGTGGGTCTGAAGCTTTCTTT. This sequence encodes CASTFRGSEAFF.

The rearrangement joins TRBV7-6 to TRBJ2-7, with 8 bases that match TRBD1. The length of the CDR3 is 15 residues. The V gene end was trimmed by 2 bases and the J gene end by 8 bases; junction bases not matched to a gene: 11. The germline CDR1 and CDR2 sequences are SGHVS and FNYEAQ. The DNA of the CDR3 is TGTGCCAGCAGCTTATACAGGGGGAAAAGGAACCAGCAGTACTTC. Protein product: CASSLYRGKRNQQYF.

In its sample, this clonotype is medium-sized (0.01 to 0.1%). J is TRBJ2-5 and V is TRBV20-1; tentatively, D is TRBD1 or TRBD2 (6 bases each). The CDR3 is made up of 14 amino acids. CDR1 DFQATT and CDR2 SNEGSKA come from the germline V gene (reference sequence). V was trimmed by 5 bases and J by 9 bases, leaving 22 bases between them. CDR3 DNA: TGCAGTGCTCCGGCTGTGGGGGGCACTTGGGCCCAGTACTTC. This gives the protein CSAPAVGGTWAQYF.

This clonotype was observed many times. This rearrangement joins TRBV7-2 to TRBJ2-1; D is possibly TRBD2 (6 bases). V lost 5 bases and J lost 9, with 11 bases in between. Germline V lookup: CDR1 SGHTA, CDR2 FQGNSA. CDR3 length equals 12 residues. The CDR3, as DNA: TGTGCCAGCAGCCCAGGAGGGACTGAGCAGTTCTTC. It encodes CASSPGGTEQFF. Drawing the rest from reference TRBV7-2 and TRBJ2-1, the complete variable domain is GAGVSQSPSNKVTEKGKDVELRCDPISGHTALYWYRQSLGQGLEFLIYFQGNSAPDKSGLPSDRFSAERTGGSVSTLTIQRTQQEDSAVYLCASSPGGTEQFFGPGTRLTVL.

This clonotype showed up many times. This chain joins TRBV2 and TRBJ2-3; D may be TRBD1 (6 bases). The CDR3 is made up of 13 amino acids. Per germline, CDR1 SNHLY and CDR2 FYNNEI. Trimming pared 4 bases from V and 5 bases from J, leaving 10 bases between. CDR3 region: CASSVTGQDTQYF. The CDR3 nucleotides read TGTGCCAGCAGTGTTACAGGGCAAGATACGCAGTATTTT.

The sample holds many counts of this clonotype. The chain combines TRBV20-1 with TRBJ2-1; a possible D gene is TRBD2 (6 bases). Germline-derived CDR1 and CDR2 are DFQATT and SNEGSKA (reference sequence). V lost 5 bases, J lost 4 bases, and 9 bases lay in between. CDR3 size: 12 residues. CDR3 DNA: TGCAGTGCTCCGACTAGATACAATGAGCAGTTCTTC. Its protein is CSAPTRYNEQFF.

In its sample, this clonotype was seen many times. The chain links TRBV7-2 to TRBJ2-5; tentatively, D is TRBD1 (5 bases). Looked up from germline, CDR1 is SGHTA and CDR2 is FQGNSA. The CDR3 sequence is 15 residues long. The V end was cut by 0 bases, the J end by 4 bases, with 12 bases between. CDR3 sequence (DNA): TGTGCCAGCAGCTTAGCGTCCAGGGATGCAGAGACCCAGTACTTC. Amino acid sequence: CASSLASRDAETQYF.

This clonotype was detected ten times or more. This chain uses TRBV20-1 with TRBJ1-5; D remains ambiguous. Germline V gives CDR1 DFQATT, CDR2 SNEGSKA (reference sequence). There are 14 residues in the CDR3. V was pared by 2 bases and J by 4 bases, with 12 bases between. The CDR3 sequence: CSARSGSRNQPQHF. For the CDR3, the DNA is TGCAGTGCTAGATCCGGGAGTCGAAATCAGCCCCAGCATTTT.

This clonotype was counted many times. The chain carries TRBV5-1 and TRBJ2-1, with 10 bases fitting TRBD1. The CDR3 totals 16 residues. Germline CDR1 SGHRS, CDR2 YFSETQ. Unmatched junction bases numbered 8, after V lost 3 bases and J lost 5 bases. CDR3 loop: CASSSYRDRGHNEQFF. The CDR3 DNA is TGCGCCAGCAGCTCCTACCGGGACAGGGGCCACAATGAGCAGTTCTTC.

This clonotype was counted only a few times. The gene calls are TRBV7-6 and TRBJ2-5; 9 positions match TRBD1. The V and J ends lost 7 bases and 5 bases, in that order; junction bases with no gene match: 11. This CDR3 region has 15 residues. Germline V lookup: CDR1 SGHVS, CDR2 FNYEAQ. Here the CDR3 reads CASTRGQGLRETQYF. The CDR3 nucleotides read TGTGCCAGCACCAGAGGACAGGGGCTGAGGGAGACCCAGTACTTC.

The sample holds many counts of this clonotype. The gene calls are TRBV29-1 and TRBJ2-1; tentatively, D is TRBD2 (6 bases). The germline V and J ends were trimmed by 7 bases and 3 bases, with 16 bases remaining between them. The germline gives CDR1 SQVTM, CDR2 ANQGSEA. The CDR3 is 14 residues long. The CDR3 sequence is CSATGTGHYNEQFF. The CDR3, as DNA: TGCAGCGCAACCGGGACTGGCCACTACAATGAGCAGTTCTTC.

There are many counts of this clonotype. The rearrangement joins TRBV7-9 to TRBJ1-5, with no clear D. This CDR3 is 14 amino acids long. Looked up from germline, CDR1 is SEHNR and CDR2 is FQNEAQ (reference sequence). Deletions cut 5 bases from V and 3 bases from J, with 11 bases between. The CDR3 bases are TGTGCCAGCAGCCTCGACGGGTTCAATCAGCCCCAGCATTTT. Translation: CASSLDGFNQPQHF.

Remarks on this clonotype: This could be a read error, since a much larger clone is one nucleotide away. The chain recombines TRBV20-1 with TRBJ1-2; D gene uncertain. The CDR3 is 14 residues long. Germline V gives CDR1 DFQATT, CDR2 SNEGSKA (reference sequence). The CDR3 here is CSTQGWGSSYGHTF. CDR3 nucleotide sequence: TGCAGTACCCAAGGGTGGGGTAGTAGCTATGGCCACACCTTC.

This clonotype occurred many times. The chain combines TRBV21-1 with TRBJ1-5. TRBV21-1 is a pseudogene. The CDR3 is 14 amino acids. The CDR3 spells CASSAQNSNQPQHF. The DNA of the CDR3 is TGTGCCAGCAGCGCACAAAATAGCAATCAGCCCCAGCATTTT.

The J gene is TRBJ2-5, the V gene TRBV20-1, with D unclear. Germline assignment: CDR1 DFQATT and CDR2 SNEGSKA (reference sequence). The CDR3 runs to 11 residues. The V end lost 3 bases, the J end lost 5 bases, and 7 bases lay between the germline ends. CDR3 sequence: CSARMVETQYF. CDR3 nucleotide sequence: TGCAGTGCTAGGATGGTGGAGACCCAGTACTTC.

At least ten counts were recorded for this clonotype. The chain carries TRBV20-1 and TRBJ1-4, with 8 bases identical to TRBD1. Germline V gene lookup returns CDR1 DFQATT and CDR2 SNEGSKA (reference sequence). The CDR3 is 12 amino acids. V lost 7 bases to trimming and J lost 6 bases; unmatched junction nucleotides: 4. The CDR3 spells CSGGTGHEKLFF. In DNA form, the CDR3 reads TGCAGTGGAGGGACAGGTCATGAAAAACTGTTTTTT.

This clonotype was counted ten times or more. CDR3 nucleotides: TGTGCCAGCAGTTTAGACAGGGCTTCCCACAATGAGCAGTTCTTC. This sequence encodes CASSLDRASHNEQFF. J is TRBJ2-1 and V is TRBV12-3 or TRBV12-4, with a possible D match to TRBD1 (6 bases). The CDR3 sequence is 15 residues long. The V and J ends lost 1 base and 5 bases respectively, with 12 bases between them.

This clonotype was counted at least ten times. Compared with germline, one end of the junction differs, possibly owing to a read error. V and J are TRBV7-8 and TRBJ2-7; 7 positions match TRBD1. This CDR3 contains 16 residues. Germline V lookup: CDR1 SGHVS, CDR2 FQNEAQ. The CDR3, as DNA: TGTGCCAGCAGCTCGAGAGGGGGCGTAGTCTCCCACGAGCAGTACTTC. This gives the protein CASSSRGGVVSHEQYF.

This clonotype was recorded many times. The chain employs TRBV6-6 and TRBJ1-2, with D unclear. CDR1 is MNHNY, CDR2 SVGAGI, per germline (reference sequence). With 2 bases removed from V and 3 bases from J, the gap between germline ends came to 13 bases. This CDR3 has 15 amino acids. As DNA, the CDR3 is TGTGCCAGCAGTTACGAGTTTTTGGGGTACTATGGCTACACCTTC. As protein: CASSYEFLGYYGYTF.

This clonotype has ten or more counts. CDR3 residues: CSANRGASSYNEQFF. The CDR3, as DNA: TGCAGTGCGAATAGGGGGGCGAGCTCCTACAATGAGCAGTTCTTC. This chain uses TRBV20-1 with TRBJ2-1, with D perhaps being TRBD1 or TRBD2 (6 bases each). Germline V gene data show CDR1 as DFQATT and CDR2 as SNEGSKA (reference sequence). This CDR3 spans 15 amino acids. V shed 6 bases and J shed 0 bases, with 15 bases lying between them.